The rows below give T cell receptor beta chains drawn from one sample of a study of blood T cell repertoires in COVID-19. Clones were read by immunoSEQ multiplex PCR, and TCRdb kept only the in-frame ones, dropping some. Among roughly 180,000 clones listed, around 86% were seen once. Material for sequencing was PBMCs or T cells enriched from blood (not recorded which). Source of these receptors: a woman aged 25-40 years who had recovered from COVID-19. The CDR3 runs from the conserved cysteine through the conserved F or W. Fields, in order: J gene, V gene, D gene, clone size, CDR3 protein, CDR3 DNA. The D gene is left open where the match is weak. For some rows the clone size is stated as once, few or many, or as a class when expanded; others skip it.

>TRBJ2-3|TRBV3-1/TRBV3-2|-|-
CATREHYTDTQYF
TGTGCCACCCGGGAGCATTACACAGATACGCAGTATTTT
>TRBJ2-1|TRBV6-2/TRBV6-3|TRBD2|-
CASSRTTSGRINEQFF
TGTGCCAGCAGTCGCACGACTAGCGGGAGGATTAATGAGCAGTTCTTC
>TRBJ2-5|TRBV7-8|TRBD2|-
CASSPSGRAEETQYF
TGTGCCAGCAGCCCTAGCGGGAGGGCCGAAGAGACCCAGTACTTC
>TRBJ1-1|TRBV19|TRBD1|-
CASSNGQGPSTEAFF
TGTGCCAGTAGTAATGGACAGGGCCCCAGCACTGAAGCTTTCTTT
>TRBJ2-1|TRBV9|TRBD2|-
CASSVSGSRGGDEQFF
TGTGCCAGCAGCGTTAGCGGGAGTAGGGGTGGCGATGAGCAGTTCTTC
>TRBJ2-7|TRBV15|-|-
CATSRDGGGRAYEQYF
TGTGCCACCAGCAGAGATGGGGGGGGCAGGGCCTACGAGCAGTACTTC
>TRBJ1-2|TRBV27|-|-
CASSLPLYGYTF
TGTGCCAGCAGCCTCCCCCTCTATGGCTACACCTTC
>TRBJ2-5|TRBV4-1|-|-
CASSQLPGEETQYF
TGCGCCAGCAGCCAACTTCCGGGGGAAGAGACCCAGTACTTC
>TRBJ1-1|TRBV5-6|-|-
CASSLARALMNTEAFF
TGTGCCAGCAGCTTGGCGAGGGCACTCATGAACACTGAAGCTTTCTTT
>TRBJ2-3|TRBV20-1|-|-
CSASSLEAPPDTQYF
TGCAGTGCTAGTTCTCTAGAGGCCCCCCCAGATACGCAGTATTTT
>TRBJ2-3|TRBV4-1|TRBD1|-
CASSQVVVQGPTDTQYF
TGCGCCAGCAGCCAAGTAGTTGTACAGGGGCCCACAGATACGCAGTATTTT
>TRBJ2-3|TRBV3-1/TRBV3-2|TRBD2|-
CASSQGRTSGRTDTQYF
TGTGCCAGCAGCCAAGGTCGGACTAGCGGGAGAACAGATACGCAGTATTTT
>TRBJ1-2|TRBV9|TRBD1|-
CASSVAQDRVGYTF
TGTGCCAGCAGCGTAGCGCAGGACAGGGTTGGCTACACCTTC
>TRBJ2-7|TRBV6-5|TRBD2|-
CASSYSGSGRPEQYF
TGTGCCAGCAGTTACTCGGGTAGCGGGAGACCCGAGCAGTACTTC
>TRBJ1-1|TRBV10-2|TRBD1|-
CASRPPGQGATEAFF
TGCGCCAGCAGACCCCCGGGACAGGGGGCCACTGAAGCTTTCTTT
>TRBJ1-2|TRBV6-5|-|-
CASIGFGAYGYTF
TGTGCCAGCATAGGATTCGGAGCCTATGGCTACACCTTC
>TRBJ2-7|TRBV28|-|-
CASGGQRENEQYF
TGTGCCAGCGGGGGCCAGCGGGAAAACGAGCAGTACTTC
>TRBJ1-5|TRBV28|TRBD1|-
CASSSFLLTGNQPQHF
TGTGCCAGCAGCTCATTTTTACTGACAGGGAATCAGCCCCAGCATTTT
>TRBJ1-2|TRBV7-9|TRBD1|-
CASSHPPGQGNYGYTF
TGTGCCAGCAGCCACCCTCCGGGACAGGGGAACTATGGCTACACCTTC
>TRBJ2-7|TRBV4-1|TRBD2|-
CASSDLAGGPHEQYF
TGCGCCAGCAGCGACCTAGCGGGAGGGCCACACGAGCAGTACTTC
>TRBJ2-7|TRBV5-1|-|-
CASSLAGNSYEQYF
TGCGCCAGCAGCTTGGCCGGGAACTCCTACGAGCAGTACTTC
>TRBJ1-6|TRBV7-2|TRBD1|few
CASSPRQGLNSPLHF
TGTGCCAGCAGCCCTAGACAGGGACTTAATTCACCCCTCCACTTT
>TRBJ2-4|TRBV11-2|TRBD2|once
CASRELGGENIQYF
TGTGCCAGCAGGGAACTGGGGGGGGAAAACATTCAGTACTTC
>TRBJ1-5|TRBV27|-|once
CASSFGGNSNQPQHF
TGTGCCAGCAGTTTTGGGGGGAATAGCAATCAGCCCCAGCATTTT
>TRBJ2-1|TRBV7-9|-|-
CASSPPGYEQFF
TGTGCCAGCAGCCCGCCAGGGTATGAGCAGTTCTTC
>TRBJ2-1|TRBV11-3|TRBD2|-
CASSLGTRDGRAYNEQFF
TGTGCCAGCAGCTTAGGGACCCGGGACGGGAGGGCCTACAATGAGCAGTTCTTC
>TRBJ1-3|TRBV4-1|TRBD1|-
CASSQNFGTAGNTIYF
TGCGCCAGCAGCCAAAACTTTGGGACAGCCGGAAACACCATATATTTT
>TRBJ2-7|TRBV5-5|-|-
CASSIRLDRNYEQYF
TGTGCCAGCAGCATTCGACTAGATAGGAACTACGAGCAGTACTTC
>TRBJ2-2|TRBV24-1|TRBD1|few
CATSDLGGTGGTGELFF
TGTGCCACCAGTGATTTGGGGGGGACAGGGGGCACCGGGGAGCTGTTTTTT
>TRBJ2-1|TRBV19|-|-
CASSMVRQEQFF
TGTGCCAGTAGTATGGTCAGACAGGAGCAGTTCTTC
>TRBJ1-5|TRBV11-1|-|-
CASSLTRNQPQHF
TGTGCCAGCAGCTTGACTCGCAATCAGCCCCAGCATTTT
>TRBJ2-3|TRBV28|-|-
CASRGGTQLYTDTQYF
TGTGCCAGCAGGGGAGGCACACAATTGTACACAGATACGCAGTATTTT
>TRBJ2-2|TRBV7-2|-|-
CASSLGTYAGELFF
TGTGCCAGCAGCTTAGGGACTTACGCCGGGGAGCTGTTTTTT
>TRBJ1-5|TRBV6-5|TRBD1|-
CASHGGTGNNQPQHF
TGTGCCAGTCATGGAGGGACAGGGAACAATCAGCCCCAGCATTTT
>TRBJ2-7|TRBV18|TRBD2|-
CASSPGEGGDLYF
TGTGCCAGCTCACCAGGGGAGGGAGGCGACCTGTACTTC
>TRBJ2-2|TRBV6-4|-|few
CASSESFRLRTGELFF
TGTGCCAGCAGTGAATCGTTCCGACTTCGCACCGGGGAGCTGTTTTTT
>TRBJ2-1|TRBV9|-|-
CASSVVASTYNEQFF
TGTGCCAGCAGCGTAGTGGCTAGCACCTACAATGAGCAGTTCTTC
>TRBJ2-1|TRBV19|-|-
CASSATYPYNEQFF
TGTGCCAGTAGTGCGACATATCCCTACAATGAGCAGTTCTTC
>TRBJ1-4|TRBV4-2|-|-
CASSQGRGARGEKLFF
TGTGCCAGCAGCCAAGGACGGGGGGCGCGAGGTGAAAAACTGTTTTTT
>TRBJ1-3|TRBV4-1|-|-
CASSPKSRVSGNTIYF
TGCGCCAGCAGCCCCAAGTCCAGGGTATCCGGAAACACCATATATTTT
>TRBJ1-5|TRBV4-1|-|-
CASSHPSGGLVDQPQHF
TGCGCCAGCAGCCACCCCTCCGGCGGGTTGGTGGATCAGCCCCAGCATTTT
>TRBJ1-2|TRBV14|TRBD1|-
CASSLGTGDGYTF
TGTGCCAGCAGCCTCGGGACAGGGGACGGCTACACCTTC